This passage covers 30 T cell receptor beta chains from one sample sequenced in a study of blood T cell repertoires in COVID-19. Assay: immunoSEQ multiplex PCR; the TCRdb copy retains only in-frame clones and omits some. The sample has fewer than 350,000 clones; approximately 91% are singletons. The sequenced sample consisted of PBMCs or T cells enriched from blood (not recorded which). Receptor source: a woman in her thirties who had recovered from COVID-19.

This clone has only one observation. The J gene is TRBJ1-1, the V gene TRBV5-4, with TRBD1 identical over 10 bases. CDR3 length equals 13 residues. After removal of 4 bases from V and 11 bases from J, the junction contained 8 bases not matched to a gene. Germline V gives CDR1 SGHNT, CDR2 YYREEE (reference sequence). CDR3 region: CASSLGTGDKAFF. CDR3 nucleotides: TGTGCCAGCAGCCTTGGGACAGGGGATAAGGCTTTCTTT. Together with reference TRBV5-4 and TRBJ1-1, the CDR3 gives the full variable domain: ETGVTQSPTHLIKTRGQQVTLRCSSQSGHNTVSWYQQALGQGPQFIFQYYREEENGRGNFPPRFSGLQFPNYSSELNVNALELDDSALYLCASSLGTGDKAFFGQGTRLTVV.

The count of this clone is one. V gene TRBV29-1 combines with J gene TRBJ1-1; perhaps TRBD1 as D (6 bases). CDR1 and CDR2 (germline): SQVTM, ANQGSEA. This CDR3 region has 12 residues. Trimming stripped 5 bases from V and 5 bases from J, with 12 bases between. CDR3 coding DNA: TGCAGCGTTAGCAGGGGATGGACTGAAGCTTTCTTT. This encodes CSVSRGWTEAFF.

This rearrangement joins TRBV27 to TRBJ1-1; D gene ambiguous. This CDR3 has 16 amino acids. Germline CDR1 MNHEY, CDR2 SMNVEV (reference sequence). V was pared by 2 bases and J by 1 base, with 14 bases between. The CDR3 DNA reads TGTGCCAGCAGTTTACTCCCGCCCGAGGGGAACACTGAAGCTTTCTTT. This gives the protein CASSLLPPEGNTEAFF.

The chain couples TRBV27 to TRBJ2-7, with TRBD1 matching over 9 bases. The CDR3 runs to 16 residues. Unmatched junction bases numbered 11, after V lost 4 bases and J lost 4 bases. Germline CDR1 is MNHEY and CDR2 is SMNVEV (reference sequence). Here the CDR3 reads CASSSLLSGTGYEQYF. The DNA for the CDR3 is TGTGCCAGCAGTTCTCTCCTCTCCGGGACAGGGTACGAGCAGTACTTC.

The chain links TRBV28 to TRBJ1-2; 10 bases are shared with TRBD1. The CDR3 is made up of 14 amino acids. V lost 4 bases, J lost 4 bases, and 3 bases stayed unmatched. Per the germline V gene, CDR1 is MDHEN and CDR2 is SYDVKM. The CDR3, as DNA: TGTGCCAGCAGTTCCCGGGACAGGGGCTATGGCTACACCTTC. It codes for CASSSRDRGYGYTF.

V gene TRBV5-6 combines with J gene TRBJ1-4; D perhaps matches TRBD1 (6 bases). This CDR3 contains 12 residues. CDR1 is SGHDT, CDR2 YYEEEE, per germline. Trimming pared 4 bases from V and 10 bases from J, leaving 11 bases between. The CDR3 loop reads CASSTQGGKLFF. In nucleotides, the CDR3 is TGTGCCAGCAGCACCCAAGGGGGAAAACTGTTTTTT.

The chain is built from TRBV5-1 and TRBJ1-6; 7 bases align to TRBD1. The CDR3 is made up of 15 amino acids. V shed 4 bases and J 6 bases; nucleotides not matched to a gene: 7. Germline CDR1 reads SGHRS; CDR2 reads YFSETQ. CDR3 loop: CASSHEGQTNSPLHF. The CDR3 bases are TGCGCCAGCAGCCACGAGGGACAGACTAATTCACCCCTCCACTTT.

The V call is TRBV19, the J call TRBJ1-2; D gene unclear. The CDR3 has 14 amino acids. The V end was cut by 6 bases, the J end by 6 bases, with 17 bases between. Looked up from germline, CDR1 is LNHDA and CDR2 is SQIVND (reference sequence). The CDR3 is CASSSLARIHGYTF. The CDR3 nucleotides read TGTGCCAGTAGCTCGCTGGCCCGCATTCATGGCTACACCTTC. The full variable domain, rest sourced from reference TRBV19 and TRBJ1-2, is DGGITQSPKYLFRKEGQNVTLSCEQNLNHDAMYWYRQDPGQGLRLIYYSQIVNDFQKGDIAEGYSVSREKKESFPLTVTSAQKNPTAFYLCASSSLARIHGYTFGSGTRLTVV.

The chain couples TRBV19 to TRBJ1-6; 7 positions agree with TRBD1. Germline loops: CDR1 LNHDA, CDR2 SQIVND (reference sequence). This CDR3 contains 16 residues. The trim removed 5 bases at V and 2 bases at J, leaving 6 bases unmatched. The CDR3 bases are TGTGCCAGTAGTGGGGGACAGATCCCCTATAATTCACCCCTCCACTTT. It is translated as CASSGGQIPYNSPLHF. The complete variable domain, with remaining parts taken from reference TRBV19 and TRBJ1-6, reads DGGITQSPKYLFRKEGQNVTLSCEQNLNHDAMYWYRQDPGQGLRLIYYSQIVNDFQKGDIAEGYSVSREKKESFPLTVTSAQKNPTAFYLCASSGGQIPYNSPLHFGNGTRLTVT.

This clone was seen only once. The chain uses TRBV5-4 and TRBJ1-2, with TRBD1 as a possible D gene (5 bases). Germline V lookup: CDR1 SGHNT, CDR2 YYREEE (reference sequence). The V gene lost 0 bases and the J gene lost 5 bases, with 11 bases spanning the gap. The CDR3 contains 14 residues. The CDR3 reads CASSLEAGSYGYTF. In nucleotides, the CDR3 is TGTGCCAGCAGCTTGGAGGCAGGGTCGTATGGCTACACCTTC.

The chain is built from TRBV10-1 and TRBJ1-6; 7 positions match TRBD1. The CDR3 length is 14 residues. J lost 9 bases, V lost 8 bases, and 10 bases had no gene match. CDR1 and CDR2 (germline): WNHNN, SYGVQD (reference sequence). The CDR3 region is CASFAGTEGSPLHF. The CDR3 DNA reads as TGCGCCAGCTTTGCCGGGACAGAAGGTTCACCCCTCCACTTT.

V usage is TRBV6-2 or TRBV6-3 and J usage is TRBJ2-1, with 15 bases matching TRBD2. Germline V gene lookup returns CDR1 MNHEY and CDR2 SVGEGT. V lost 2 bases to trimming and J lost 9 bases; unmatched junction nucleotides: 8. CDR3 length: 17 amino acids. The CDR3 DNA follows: TGTGCCAGCAGTTACCGGACTAGCGGGGGGGCTCTCGGTGAGCAGTTCTTC. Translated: CASSYRTSGGALGEQFF.

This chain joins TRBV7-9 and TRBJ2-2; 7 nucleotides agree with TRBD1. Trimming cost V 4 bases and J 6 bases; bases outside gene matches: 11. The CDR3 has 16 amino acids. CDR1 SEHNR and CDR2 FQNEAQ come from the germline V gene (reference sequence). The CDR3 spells CASSSPDRVAPGELFF. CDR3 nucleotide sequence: TGTGCCAGCAGCTCACCCGACAGGGTGGCACCCGGGGAGCTGTTTTTT.

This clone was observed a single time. The CDR3 DNA reads as TGTGCCAGCAGCTTCCAGGGGTGGGGACCCAAAAACATTCAGTACTTC. As protein: CASSFQGWGPKNIQYF. This rearrangement joins TRBV7-2 to TRBJ2-4; D is possibly TRBD1 (6 bases). V shed 3 bases and J shed 2 bases, with 14 bases lying between them. Germline lookup yields CDR1 SGHTA and CDR2 FQGNSA. The CDR3 is 16 amino acids. Full variable domain (remainder filled in from reference TRBV7-2 and TRBJ2-4): GAGVSQSPSNKVTEKGKDVELRCDPISGHTALYWYRQSLGQGLEFLIYFQGNSAPDKSGLPSDRFSAERTGGSVSTLTIQRTQQEDSAVYLCASSFQGWGPKNIQYFGAGTRLSVL.

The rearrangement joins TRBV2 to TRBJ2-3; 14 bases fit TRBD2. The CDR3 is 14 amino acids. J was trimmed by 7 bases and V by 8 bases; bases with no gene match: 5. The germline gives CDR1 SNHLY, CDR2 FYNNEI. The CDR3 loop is CASEGLAGGHTQYF. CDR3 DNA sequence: TGTGCCAGCGAAGGACTAGCGGGGGGACATACGCAGTATTTT.

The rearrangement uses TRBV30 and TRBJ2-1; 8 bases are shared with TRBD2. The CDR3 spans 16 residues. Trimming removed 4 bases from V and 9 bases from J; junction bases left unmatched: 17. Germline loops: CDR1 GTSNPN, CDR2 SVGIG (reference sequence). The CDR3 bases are TGTGCCTGGACGCTCTCATCGGGACTAGGGTACGGTGAGCAGTTCTTC. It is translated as CAWTLSSGLGYGEQFF.

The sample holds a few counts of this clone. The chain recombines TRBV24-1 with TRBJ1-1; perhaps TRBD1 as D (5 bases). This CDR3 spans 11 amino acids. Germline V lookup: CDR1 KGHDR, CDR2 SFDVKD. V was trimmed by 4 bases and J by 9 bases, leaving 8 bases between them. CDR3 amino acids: CATSDQGKAFF. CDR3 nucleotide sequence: TGTGCCACCAGTGACCAGGGTAAAGCTTTCTTT.

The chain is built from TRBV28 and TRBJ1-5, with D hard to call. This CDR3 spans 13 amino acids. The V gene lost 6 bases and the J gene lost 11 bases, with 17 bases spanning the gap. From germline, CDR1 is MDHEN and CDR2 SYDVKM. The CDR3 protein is CASSLLEGLSQHF. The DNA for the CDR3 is TGTGCCAGCAGCCTCCTCGAGGGTTTGTCCCAGCATTTT. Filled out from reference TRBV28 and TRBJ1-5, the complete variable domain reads DVKVTQSSRYLVKRTGEKVFLECVQDMDHENMFWYRQDPGLGLRLIYFSYDVKMKEKGDIPEGYSVSREKKERFSLILESASTNQTSMYLCASSLLEGLSQHFGDGTRLSIL.

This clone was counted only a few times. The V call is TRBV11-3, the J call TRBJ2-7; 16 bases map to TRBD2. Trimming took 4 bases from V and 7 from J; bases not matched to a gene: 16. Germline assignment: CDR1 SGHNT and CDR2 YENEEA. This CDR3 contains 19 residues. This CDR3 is CASSYPGLAGGLLVEEQYF. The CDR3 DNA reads TGTGCCAGCAGCTACCCGGGACTAGCGGGGGGGCTTCTTGTAGAGGAGCAGTACTTC.

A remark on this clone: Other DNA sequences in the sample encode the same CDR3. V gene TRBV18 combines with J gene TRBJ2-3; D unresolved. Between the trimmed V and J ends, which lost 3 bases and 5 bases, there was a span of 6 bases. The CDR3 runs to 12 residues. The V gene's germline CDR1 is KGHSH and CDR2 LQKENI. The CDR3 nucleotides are TGTGCCAGCTCACCGTCCGGAGATACGCAGTATTTT. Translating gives CASSPSGDTQYF.

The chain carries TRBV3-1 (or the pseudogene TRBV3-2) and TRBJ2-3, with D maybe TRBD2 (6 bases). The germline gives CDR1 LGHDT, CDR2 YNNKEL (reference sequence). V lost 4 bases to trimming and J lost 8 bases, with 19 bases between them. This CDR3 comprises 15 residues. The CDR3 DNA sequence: TGTGCCAGCAGCCGACAAGCGACTAGATCGGGTACGCAGTATTTT. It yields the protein CASSRQATRSGTQYF.

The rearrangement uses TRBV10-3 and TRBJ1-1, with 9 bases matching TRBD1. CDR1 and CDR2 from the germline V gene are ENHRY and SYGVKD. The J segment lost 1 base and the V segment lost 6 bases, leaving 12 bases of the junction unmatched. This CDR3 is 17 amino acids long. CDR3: CAIRDRGSGGANTEAFF. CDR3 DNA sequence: TGTGCCATCAGGGACAGGGGCTCTGGGGGCGCGAACACTGAAGCTTTCTTT.

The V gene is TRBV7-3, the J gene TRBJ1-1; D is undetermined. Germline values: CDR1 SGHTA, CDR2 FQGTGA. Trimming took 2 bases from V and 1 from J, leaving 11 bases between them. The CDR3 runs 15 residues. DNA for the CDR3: TGTGCCAGCAGCTTATCTGGGCAGCCGAACACTGAAGCTTTCTTT. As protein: CASSLSGQPNTEAFF.

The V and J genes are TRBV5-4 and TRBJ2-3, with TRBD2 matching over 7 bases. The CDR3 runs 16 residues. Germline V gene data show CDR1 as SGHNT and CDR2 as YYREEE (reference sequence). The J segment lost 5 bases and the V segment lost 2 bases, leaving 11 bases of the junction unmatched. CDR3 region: CASSFGGVGGIDTQYF. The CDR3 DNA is TGTGCCAGCAGCTTTGGCGGGGTGGGAGGGATAGATACGCAGTATTTT.

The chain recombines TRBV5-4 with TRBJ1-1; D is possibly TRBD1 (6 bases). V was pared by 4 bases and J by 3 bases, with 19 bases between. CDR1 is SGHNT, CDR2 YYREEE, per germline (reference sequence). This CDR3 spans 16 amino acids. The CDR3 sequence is CASSVALRGAHTEAFF. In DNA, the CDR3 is TGTGCCAGCAGCGTCGCCCTTCGGGGGGCCCACACTGAAGCTTTCTTT.

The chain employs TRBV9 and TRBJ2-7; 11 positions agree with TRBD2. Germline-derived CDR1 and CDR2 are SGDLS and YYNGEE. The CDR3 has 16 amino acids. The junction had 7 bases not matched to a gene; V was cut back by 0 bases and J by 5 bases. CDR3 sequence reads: CASSVAPSGGTNEQYF. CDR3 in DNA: TGTGCCAGCAGCGTAGCCCCTAGCGGGGGGACCAACGAGCAGTACTTC.

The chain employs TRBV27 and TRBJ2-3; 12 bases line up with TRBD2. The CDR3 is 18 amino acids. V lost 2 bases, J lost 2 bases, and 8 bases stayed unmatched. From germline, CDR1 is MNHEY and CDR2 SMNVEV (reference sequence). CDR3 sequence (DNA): TGTGCCAGCAGTTTAGCTAGCGGGGGGGCCGGCGTCACAGATACGCAGTATTTT. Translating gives CASSLASGGAGVTDTQYF.

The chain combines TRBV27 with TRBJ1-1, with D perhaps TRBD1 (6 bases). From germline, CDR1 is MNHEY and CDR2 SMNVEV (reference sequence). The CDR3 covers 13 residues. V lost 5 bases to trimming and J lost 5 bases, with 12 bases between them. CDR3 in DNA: TGTGCCAGCAGTGTGGGGGCGCGTACTGAAGCTTTCTTT. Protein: CASSVGARTEAFF.

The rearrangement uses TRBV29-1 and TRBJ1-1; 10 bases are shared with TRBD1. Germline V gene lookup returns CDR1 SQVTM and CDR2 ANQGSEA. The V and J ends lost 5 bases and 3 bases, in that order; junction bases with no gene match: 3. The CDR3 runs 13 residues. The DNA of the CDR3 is TGCAGCGTTCGACAGGGGGCAGACACTGAAGCTTTCTTT. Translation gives CSVRQGADTEAFF.

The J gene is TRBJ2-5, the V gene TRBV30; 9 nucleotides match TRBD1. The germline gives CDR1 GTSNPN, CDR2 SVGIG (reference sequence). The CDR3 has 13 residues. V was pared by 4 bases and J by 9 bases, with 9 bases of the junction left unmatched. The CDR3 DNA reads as TGTGCCTGGAAAGGACAGGGGAGAGGGGCCCAGTACTTC. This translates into CAWKGQGRGAQYF.